Listed below are T cell receptor beta chains from one sample, sequenced in a study of radiation and T cells in renal cell carcinoma. Method: immunoSEQ multiplex PCR; TCRdb's copy keeps in-frame clones and lacks some. The sample yields roughly 120,000 clones, around 80% seen once. The source was blood, collected from a patient whose treatment included radiotherapy and nephrectomy. The receptors shown here come from a woman aged 55-69 years with renal cell carcinoma. Each CDR3 is given with its conserved first and last residue. Fields, in order: CDR3 protein, CDR3 DNA, J gene, clone size, V gene, D gene. A D gene is named only where the DNA matches it firmly. Only some rows state a clone size, as once, few, many or a class for expanded clones.

CASSLILSNNSPLHF,TGTGCCAGCAGCTTAATCTTGTCAAATAATTCACCCCTCCACTTT,TRBJ1-6,NA,TRBV7-9,NA
CASSPLLSYEQYF,TGTGCCAGCAGCCCCCTCCTATCCTACGAGCAGTACTTC,TRBJ2-7,NA,TRBV14,NA
CASSQTGGRETQYF,TGTGCCAGTAGTCAGACAGGGGGCCGGGAGACCCAGTACTTC,TRBJ2-5,NA,TRBV19,TRBD1
CASSEGVGVTDTQYF,TGTGCCAGCAGTGAAGGGGTGGGGGTCACAGATACGCAGTATTTT,TRBJ2-3,NA,TRBV6-1,NA
CASRHGTAGGYTF,TGTGCCAGCAGACACGGGACAGCGGGGGGCTACACCTTC,TRBJ1-2,NA,TRBV28,TRBD1
CASSAGGGPIGRAFF,TGTGCCAGCAGCGCCGGCGGGGGGCCCATAGGTAGGGCTTTCTTT,TRBJ1-1,NA,TRBV9,NA
CASRRSTMNTEAFF,TGCGCCAGCAGAAGGAGTACCATGAACACTGAAGCTTTCTTT,TRBJ1-1,NA,TRBV5-1,NA
CASSEFGTANEQFF,TGTGCCAGCAGTGAATTTGGGACAGCCAATGAGCAGTTCTTC,TRBJ2-1,NA,TRBV25-1,TRBD1
CASSLGTASVGELFF,TGCGCCAGCAGCTTGGGGACTGCAAGCGTCGGGGAGCTGTTTTTT,TRBJ2-2,once,TRBV5-1,NA
CASSPEGGGGRETQYF,TGTGCCAGCAGTCCCGAAGGCGGAGGGGGCAGGGAGACCCAGTACTTC,TRBJ2-5,NA,TRBV2,NA
CASSFETSGGTGELFF,TGCGCCAGCAGCTTTGAGACTAGCGGAGGGACCGGGGAGCTGTTTTTT,TRBJ2-2,few,TRBV5-1,TRBD2
CASSQWGSGRPTPYGYTF,TGTGCCAGTAGTCAATGGGGGTCGGGACGGCCGACGCCATATGGCTACACCTTC,TRBJ1-2,NA,TRBV19,NA
CATSRDSGLGETQYF,TGTGCCACCAGCAGAGATTCGGGCTTGGGGGAGACCCAGTACTTC,TRBJ2-5,NA,TRBV15,NA
CASTPPVTGELFF,TGTGCCAGCACCCCCCCCGTAACCGGGGAGCTGTTTTTT,TRBJ2-2,few,TRBV7-9,NA
CASSLVPPSYEQYF,TGCGCCAGCAGCTTGGTACCTCCCTCCTACGAGCAGTACTTC,TRBJ2-7,once,TRBV5-1,NA
CASSSIRTGPGGAFF,TGTGCCAGCAGTTCAATCCGGACAGGCCCGGGGGGGGCTTTCTTT,TRBJ1-1,NA,TRBV6-5,TRBD1
CASSLETGGSETQYF,TGCGCCAGCAGCTTGGAAACAGGGGGATCGGAGACCCAGTACTTC,TRBJ2-5,NA,TRBV5-1,TRBD1
CASSHPDRGHGYTF,TGTGCCAGCAGCCATCCCGACAGGGGGCATGGCTACACCTTC,TRBJ1-2,once,TRBV5-4,TRBD1
CASSLGGSGNYEQYF,TGCGCCAGCAGCTTGGGAGGGAGCGGGAATTACGAGCAGTACTTC,TRBJ2-7,NA,TRBV5-1,TRBD2
CSARQGANGYTF,TGCAGCGCCCGACAGGGGGCTAATGGCTACACCTTC,TRBJ1-2,few,TRBV29-1,TRBD1
CASSFPTGNTDTQYF,TGTGCCAGCAGCTTCCCAACAGGCAACACAGATACGCAGTATTTT,TRBJ2-3,NA,TRBV5-4,NA
CASSLVGTVSYEQYF,TGCGCCAGCAGCTTGGTAGGGACGGTGTCCTACGAGCAGTACTTC,TRBJ2-7,NA,TRBV5-1,NA
CASSLKGGSTGRYF,TGTGCCAGCAGCTTAAAGGGTGGAAGTACAGGACGGTACTTC,TRBJ2-4,NA,TRBV7-2,NA
CASSYSRGQDTGELFF,TGTGCCAGCAGTTACTCGAGAGGTCAAGACACCGGGGAGCTGTTTTTT,TRBJ2-2,NA,TRBV6-5,NA
CASSSRTGRNEQYF,TGTGCCAGCAGCTCGCGGACAGGACGGAACGAGCAGTACTTC,TRBJ2-7,NA,TRBV7-6,TRBD1
CASSANRGPTGELFF,TGTGCCAGCAGCGCAAACAGGGGCCCAACCGGGGAGCTGTTTTTT,TRBJ2-2,NA,TRBV7-2,TRBD1
CASTGVPKNIQYF,TGTGCCAGTACAGGGGTTCCTAAAAACATTCAGTACTTC,TRBJ2-4,NA,TRBV28,TRBD1
CASSAPDRGIYGYTF,TGTGCCAGCAGTGCCCCGGACAGGGGAATCTATGGCTACACCTTC,TRBJ1-2,NA,TRBV6-6,TRBD1
CASSSKSLAFF,TGTGCCAGCAGTTCGAAAAGTTTAGCTTTCTTT,TRBJ1-1,NA,TRBV5-4,NA
CASSSPVRGRYEQYF,TGTGCCAGCAGTTCCCCGGTGAGGGGACGGTACGAGCAGTACTTC,TRBJ2-7,NA,TRBV27,NA
CASGLSRGAETQYF,TGTGCCAGCGGGCTCTCTCGGGGGGCTGAGACCCAGTACTTC,TRBJ2-5,NA,TRBV7-2,NA
CASSYSILTTEAFF,TGTGCCAGCAGTTACTCGATCTTGACCACTGAAGCTTTCTTT,TRBJ1-1,NA,TRBV6-6,NA
CASSLSGGRAVREQYF,TGTGCCAGCAGTTTATCCGGCGGGAGGGCCGTTCGAGAGCAGTACTTC,TRBJ2-7,NA,TRBV28,TRBD2
CASSLPRSTYDTGELFF,TGTGCCAGCAGCTTACCGCGGAGCACGTACGACACCGGGGAGCTGTTTTTT,TRBJ2-2,NA,TRBV7-2,NA
CASSMVVGIGGQPQHF,TGTGCCAGTAGTATGGTCGTCGGTATCGGAGGGCAGCCCCAGCATTTT,TRBJ1-5,NA,TRBV19,NA
CASSQDQGPNEKLFF,TGCGCCAGCAGCCAAGATCAGGGCCCTAATGAAAAACTGTTTTTT,TRBJ1-4,NA,TRBV4-3,NA
CASSLDGVNNEQFF,TGCGCCAGCAGCTTGGACGGAGTTAACAATGAGCAGTTCTTC,TRBJ2-1,NA,TRBV5-1,NA
CASSQDVGGLWYGYTF,TGCGCCAGCAGCCAAGATGTCGGAGGTCTGTGGTATGGCTACACCTTC,TRBJ1-2,NA,TRBV4-3,NA
CASMDSSGNTIYF,TGTGCCAGCATGGACAGCTCTGGAAACACCATATATTTT,TRBJ1-3,many,TRBV27,NA
CASSSRDRGVYEQYF,TGTGCCAGCAGCAGCCGGGACAGGGGTGTTTACGAGCAGTACTTC,TRBJ2-7,few,TRBV5-6,TRBD1
CASSSGQGAYGYTF,TGCGCCAGCAGCTCGGGACAGGGGGCCTATGGCTACACCTTC,TRBJ1-2,NA,TRBV5-1,TRBD1
CASSFRAPYDTEAFF,TGTGCCAGCAGTTTTAGGGCCCCCTACGACACTGAAGCTTTCTTT,TRBJ1-1,many,TRBV28,NA
CASSIAPAGGVYEQYF,TGTGCCAGTAGTATAGCGCCAGCGGGAGGGGTCTACGAGCAGTACTTC,TRBJ2-7,NA,TRBV19,TRBD2
CASSLSPRGLTDTQYF,TGTGCCAGCAGTTTATCCCCCAGGGGACTCACAGATACGCAGTATTTT,TRBJ2-3,NA,TRBV27,NA
CASSQLGTDYGYTF,TGCGCCAGCAGCCAGCTAGGGACAGACTATGGCTACACCTTC,TRBJ1-2,NA,TRBV4-1,TRBD1
CAWSRDAGDEKLFF,TGTGCCTGGAGTCGAGACGCGGGGGATGAAAAACTGTTTTTT,TRBJ1-4,NA,TRBV30,NA
CASSEAMGDTEAFF,TGTGCCAGCAGTGAAGCTATGGGGGACACTGAAGCTTTCTTT,TRBJ1-1,NA,TRBV2,NA
CASSEQLVMNTEAFF,TGTGCCAGCAGTGAGCAGCTCGTTATGAACACTGAAGCTTTCTTT,TRBJ1-1,NA,TRBV6-1,NA
CATVGERTGDSGELFF,TGTGCCACCGTAGGGGAAAGGACAGGGGATTCCGGGGAGCTGTTTTTT,TRBJ2-2,NA,TRBV10-3,TRBD1
CASTRTVSYNEQFF,TGTGCCAGCACCCGGACGGTGTCCTACAATGAGCAGTTCTTC,TRBJ2-1,NA,TRBV6-1,NA
CASSPQGLASREQYF,TGTGCCAGCAGCCCGCAGGGACTAGCAAGTCGCGAGCAGTACTTC,TRBJ2-7,NA,TRBV5-5,TRBD2
CASSVNGDTQYF,TGTGCCAGCAGCGTAAACGGGGATACGCAGTATTTT,TRBJ2-3,NA,TRBV9,NA
CASSYRNAEAFF,TGTGCCAGCAGCTACAGAAACGCTGAAGCTTTCTTT,TRBJ1-1,few,TRBV13,NA